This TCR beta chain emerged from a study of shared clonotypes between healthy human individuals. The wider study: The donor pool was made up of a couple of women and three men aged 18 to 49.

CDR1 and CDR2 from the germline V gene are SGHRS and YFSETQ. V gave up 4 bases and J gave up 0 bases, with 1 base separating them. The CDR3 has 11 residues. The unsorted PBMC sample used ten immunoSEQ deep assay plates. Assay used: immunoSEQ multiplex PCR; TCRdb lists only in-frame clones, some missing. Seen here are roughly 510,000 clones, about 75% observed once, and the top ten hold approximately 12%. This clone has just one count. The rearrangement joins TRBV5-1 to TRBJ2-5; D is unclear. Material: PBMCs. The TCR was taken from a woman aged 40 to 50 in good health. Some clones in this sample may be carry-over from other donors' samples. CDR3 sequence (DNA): TGCGCCAGCAGCAACCAAGAGACCCAGTACTTC. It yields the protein CASSNQETQYF.